A single T cell receptor beta chain is shown here with its context. Within the sample, other DNA sequences also encode this same CDR3. V dropped 1 base and J dropped 8 bases, with 10 bases sitting between them. Germline V lookup: CDR1 SGHDT, CDR2 YYEEEE. The length of the CDR3 is 14 residues. This sample was taken from a study of OX40 agonist ivuxolimab in advanced cancers. Here immunoSEQ multiplex PCR was the method, and the copy in TCRdb shows in-frame clones only, minus some. The data show 130,000 or so clones, about 92% seen once. The chain has TRBV5-6 and TRBJ1-6; perhaps TRBD1 as D (5 bases). The sequence was collected from an adult with an advanced solid tumor such as melanoma, head and neck, liver or kidney cancer. The sample was CD4+ or CD8+ T cells sorted from blood, taken in a trial of the OX40 agonist ivuxolimab. The CDR3 region is CASSLLGGDSPLHF. CDR3 in DNA: TGTGCCAGCAGCTTGTTGGGGGGTGATTCACCCCTCCACTTT.